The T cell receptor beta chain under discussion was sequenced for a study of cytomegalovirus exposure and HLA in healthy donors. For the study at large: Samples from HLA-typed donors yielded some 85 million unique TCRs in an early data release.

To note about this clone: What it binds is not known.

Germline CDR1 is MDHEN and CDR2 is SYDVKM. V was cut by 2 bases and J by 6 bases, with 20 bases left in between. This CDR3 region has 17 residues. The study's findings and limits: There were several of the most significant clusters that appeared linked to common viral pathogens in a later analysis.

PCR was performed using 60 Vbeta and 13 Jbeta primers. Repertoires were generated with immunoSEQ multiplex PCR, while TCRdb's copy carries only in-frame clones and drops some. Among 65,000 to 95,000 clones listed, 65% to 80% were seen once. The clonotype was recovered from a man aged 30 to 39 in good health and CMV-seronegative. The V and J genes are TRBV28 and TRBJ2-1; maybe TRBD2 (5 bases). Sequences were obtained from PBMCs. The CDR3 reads CASSLRRKRRGGNEQFF. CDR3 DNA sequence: TGTGCCAGCAGTTTACGGCGAAAGCGGAGAGGAGGCAATGAGCAGTTCTTC.